Listed here are 25 T cell receptor beta chains from one sample, sequenced in a study of T cells after yellow fever vaccination. TCRdb analysed the 5' RACE reads with MiXCR anew, one entry per CDR3 protein. The sample yields 300,000 or so distinct CDR3 sequences, 7.5% to 9% seen once. The specimen comprised CD4+ T cells sorted from PBMCs, sampled 5 days after the yellow fever booster vaccination. These receptor sequences come from a man younger than 35 who received the YFV17D yellow fever vaccine.

This clonotype was counted a few times. The chain employs TRBV27 and TRBJ2-1; 9 bases are a match to TRBD1. With 2 bases clipped from V and 9 bases from J, the junction kept 8 bases outside the gene matches. Germline CDR1 reads MNHEY; CDR2 reads SMNVEV (reference sequence). The CDR3 is 15 residues long. DNA for the CDR3: TGTGCCAGCAGTTTACCGGACAGGGGAAGGGTTGAGCAGTTCTTC. Protein: CASSLPDRGRVEQFF.

This clonotype was seen at least ten times. The genes are TRBV5-1 and TRBJ2-1; 7 bases match TRBD1. From germline, CDR1 is SGHRS and CDR2 YFSETQ. This CDR3 contains 14 residues. The ends lost 0 bases at V and 5 bases at J; junction bases unmatched: 2. CDR3 amino acids: CASSLAGTDNEQFF. As DNA, the CDR3 is TGCGCCAGCAGCTTGGCCGGGACAGACAATGAGCAGTTCTTC.

This clonotype has just a few counts. The chain joins TRBV7-2 to TRBJ1-1; a weak D match, TRBD1 (6 bases). This CDR3 is 13 amino acids long. The V and J ends lost 9 bases and 0 bases respectively, with 11 bases between them. The germline V gene encodes CDR1 SGHTA and CDR2 FQGNSA. The CDR3 loop reads CASGGRVNTEAFF. CDR3 DNA: TGTGCCAGTGGGGGGCGGGTGAACACTGAAGCTTTCTTT.

The rearrangement joins TRBV7-2 to TRBJ1-1; 9 bases are a match to TRBD1. V lost 3 bases to trimming and J lost 10 bases; unmatched junction nucleotides: 6. CDR1 and CDR2 (germline): SGHTA, FQGNSA. The CDR3 consists of 13 residues. The CDR3 DNA reads TGTGCCAGCAGCTTCGTGACAGGGGGTTCAGCTTTCTTT. This codes for CASSFVTGGSAFF.

The chain employs TRBV7-2 and TRBJ2-3; weak D call: TRBD2 (7 bases). The CDR3 spans 17 residues. Trimming cost V 0 bases and J 1 base, with 14 bases left between them. From germline, CDR1 is SGHTA and CDR2 FQGNSA. CDR3 bases: TGTGCCAGCAGCTTAGCGCCACAGGGAGGGGGCACAGATACGCAGTATTTT. Translated, it gives CASSLAPQGGGTDTQYF. Using reference TRBV7-2 and TRBJ2-3 for the parts outside the CDR3, the full variable domain is GAGVSQSPSNKVTEKGKDVELRCDPISGHTALYWYRQSLGQGLEFLIYFQGNSAPDKSGLPSDRFSAERTGGSVSTLTIQRTQQEDSAVYLCASSLAPQGGGTDTQYFGPGTRLTVL.

This chain joins TRBV18 and TRBJ1-2; D call uncertain. Germline V gene lookup returns CDR1 KGHSH and CDR2 LQKENI. The CDR3 consists of 15 residues. The V gene lost 4 bases and the J gene lost 5 bases, with 17 bases spanning the gap. CDR3 amino acids: CASSLEAGREYGYTF. The CDR3 coding sequence is TGTGCCAGCTCACTTGAGGCCGGGAGGGAATATGGCTACACCTTC.

This chain uses TRBV4-3 with TRBJ2-7; D is perhaps TRBD2 (6 bases). The CDR3 covers 15 residues. Per germline, CDR1 LGHNA and CDR2 YSLEER. Between the trimmed V and J ends, which lost 5 bases and 2 bases, there was a span of 16 bases. CDR3 in DNA: TGCGCCAGCAGCGTTACCCCGGGAGTTCCCTACGAGCAGTACTTC. It is translated as CASSVTPGVPYEQYF.

This clonotype was observed at least ten times. The genes are TRBV20-1 and TRBJ1-2; D is unresolved. The CDR3 has 12 residues. Deletions cut 6 bases from V and 5 bases from J, with 13 bases between. The germline gives CDR1 DFQATT, CDR2 SNEGSKA (reference sequence). The CDR3 here is CSAAASLYGYTF. The CDR3 DNA follows: TGCAGTGCGGCAGCCAGCCTTTATGGCTACACCTTC.

This chain connects TRBV5-6 to TRBJ1-5, with unresolved D. CDR1 is SGHDT and CDR2 is YYEEEE in the germline V gene. Trimming stripped 1 base from V and 2 bases from J, with 10 bases between. CDR3 length: 15 residues. The CDR3 coding sequence is TGTGCCAGCAGCTTGAGCGGGATTGGCAATCAGCCCCAGCATTTT. Protein: CASSLSGIGNQPQHF.

This chain links TRBV2 with TRBJ2-3; 12 nucleotides align to TRBD1. Germline V gives CDR1 SNHLY, CDR2 FYNNEI. There are 16 residues in the CDR3. V dropped 4 bases and J dropped 5; count of bases not matched to a gene: 7. The CDR3 nucleotides read TGTGCCAGCAGTGCAGGGACAGGGGGCTTGAGAGATACGCAGTATTTT. This translates into CASSAGTGGLRDTQYF.

This clonotype was counted ten times or more. This rearrangement joins TRBV6-2 or TRBV6-3 to TRBJ2-1; TRBD2 agrees at 8 bases. CDR1 is MNHEY and CDR2 is SVGEGT in the germline V gene. Trimming took 6 bases from V and 8 from J; bases not matched to a gene: 12. The CDR3 covers 15 residues. The CDR3 reads CASRPGGRRVYEQFF. CDR3 in DNA: TGTGCCAGCAGGCCGGGGGGGCGGAGAGTCTATGAGCAGTTCTTC.

This clonotype turned up a few times. This chain links TRBV5-1 with TRBJ1-2; TRBD1 might be the D (6 bases). Germline CDR1 and CDR2: SGHRS and YFSETQ. V was cut by 1 base and J by 5 bases, with 12 bases left in between. The CDR3 is 14 amino acids. The CDR3 spells CASSLTRDNYGYTF. CDR3 in DNA: TGCGCCAGCAGCTTGACCCGGGACAATTATGGCTACACCTTC. Variable domain in full (rest from reference TRBV5-1 and TRBJ1-2): KAGVTQTPRYLIKTRGQQVTLSCSPISGHRSVSWYQQTPGQGLQFLFEYFSETQRNKGNFPGRFSGRQFSNSRSEMNVSTLELGDSALYLCASSLTRDNYGYTFGSGTRLTVV.

This clonotype was seen only a few times. The rearrangement uses TRBV7-2 and TRBJ2-2; weak D call: TRBD2 (7 bases). The germline V gene has CDR1 SGHTA and CDR2 FQGNSA. The CDR3 extends over 16 amino acids. V was trimmed by 5 bases and J by 2 bases, leaving 15 bases between them. The chain's CDR3 is CASSVAGAQNTGELFF. The CDR3 bases are TGTGCCAGCAGCGTGGCGGGGGCTCAAAACACCGGGGAGCTGTTTTTT.

This clonotype was seen more than once but under ten times. The chain is built from TRBV24-1 and TRBJ1-1, with 9 nucleotides matching TRBD1. Unmatched junction bases numbered 5, after V lost 2 bases and J lost 5 bases. Germline CDR1 reads KGHDR; CDR2 reads SFDVKD. This CDR3 spans 15 amino acids. CDR3 in DNA: TGTGCCACCAGTGATTCAAGGACAGGGGAAACTGAAGCTTTCTTT. Protein product: CATSDSRTGETEAFF.

The sample holds a few counts of this clonotype. The V gene is TRBV20-1, the J gene TRBJ2-3; 9 bases are a match to TRBD1. CDR3 length equals 14 residues. After removal of 6 bases from V and 4 bases from J, the junction contained 8 bases not matched to a gene. CDR1 and CDR2 from the germline V gene are DFQATT and SNEGSKA (reference sequence). The CDR3 DNA sequence: TGCAGTGCGGGCGGGACAGGGAGTTCAGATACGCAGTATTTT. Translation: CSAGGTGSSDTQYF.

This clonotype was detected only a few times. V gene TRBV10-3 combines with J gene TRBJ2-5; D is unresolved. The V and J ends lost 0 bases and 4 bases respectively, with 9 bases between them. This CDR3 comprises 14 residues. From germline, CDR1 is ENHRY and CDR2 SYGVKD. DNA of the CDR3: TGTGCCATCAGTGAGTCAGGGTTTGGAGAGACCCAGTACTTC. Its translation is CAISESGFGETQYF.

The gene calls are TRBV10-3 and TRBJ1-1; no firm D call. The CDR3 spans 13 residues. Trimming cost V 4 bases and J 4 bases, with 10 bases left between them. Germline assignment: CDR1 ENHRY and CDR2 SYGVKD. The DNA of the CDR3 is TGTGCCATCAGTGGGATGGCGGGCACTGAAGCTTTCTTT. It translates to CAISGMAGTEAFF.

The genes are TRBV7-2 and TRBJ2-5; D is ambiguous. The germline V and J ends were trimmed by 3 bases and 5 bases, with 10 bases remaining between them. The CDR3 covers 13 residues. Germline-derived CDR1 and CDR2 are SGHTA and FQGNSA. The CDR3 coding sequence is TGTGCCAGCAGCTTTGGACCGAGGGAGACCCAGTACTTC. Encoded protein: CASSFGPRETQYF.

In its sample, this clonotype was seen many times. This rearrangement joins TRBV12-3 or TRBV12-4 to TRBJ2-4, with D possibly TRBD2 on 5 matching bases. The CDR3 runs 14 residues. V was cut by 7 bases and J by 0 bases, with 10 bases left in between. CDR3 nucleotides: TGTGCCAGCACCACCAGCGGAGCCAAAAACATTCAGTACTTC. Translating it yields CASTTSGAKNIQYF.

J is TRBJ2-1 and V is TRBV6-2 or TRBV6-3, with TRBD1 as a possible D gene (6 bases). Deletions cut 2 bases from V and 1 base from J, with 9 bases between. There are 15 residues in the CDR3. Germline-derived CDR1 and CDR2 are MNHEY and SVGEGT. CDR3 nucleotides: TGTGCCAGCAGTTACATAGGGGGTTCCTACAATGAGCAGTTCTTC. Translated: CASSYIGGSYNEQFF.

This clonotype was seen repeatedly, ten times or more. The genes are TRBV5-1 and TRBJ2-1; 7 positions agree with TRBD1. The CDR3 length is 15 residues. The germline V gene has CDR1 SGHRS and CDR2 YFSETQ. Trimming cost V 0 bases and J 8 bases; bases outside gene matches: 8. The CDR3 protein is CASSLDGLGGDEQFF. CDR3 DNA: TGCGCCAGCAGCTTGGACGGGCTAGGGGGCGATGAGCAGTTCTTC.

This clonotype was counted many times. This rearrangement joins TRBV5-1 to TRBJ1-5; possible D gene TRBD1, 6 bases. Germline V gene lookup returns CDR1 SGHRS and CDR2 YFSETQ. V lost 4 bases to trimming and J lost 5 bases, with 13 bases between them. The CDR3 has 14 residues. The CDR3 region has the DNA TGCGCCAGCAGCCCACGTGGGGGGCATCAGCCCCAGCATTTT. Its protein product is CASSPRGGHQPQHF.

CDR3 amino acids: CASSYSSPSYEQYF. DNA for the CDR3: TGTGCCAGCAGTTACTCGAGCCCATCCTACGAGCAGTACTTC. This chain uses TRBV6-5 with TRBJ2-7; D remains unclear. The germline V and J ends were trimmed by 0 bases and 1 base, with 7 bases remaining between them. Germline CDR1 is MNHEY and CDR2 is SVGAGI. The CDR3 totals 14 residues.

This clonotype was observed many times. The chain has TRBV9 and TRBJ1-2; no reliable D call. CDR1 is SGDLS and CDR2 is YYNGEE in the germline V gene. Trimming took off 0 bases at V and 8 bases at J, with 14 bases between the two ends. The CDR3 consists of 14 residues. The CDR3 nucleotides read TGTGCCAGCAGCGTAGGGCCCGGGGAATGGGGCTACACCTTC. Protein product: CASSVGPGEWGYTF.

The chain couples TRBV7-8 to TRBJ2-3; weak D call: TRBD2 (6 bases). Germline V gives CDR1 SGHVS, CDR2 FQNEAQ. Trimming left V 5 bases short and J 3 bases short, with 12 bases between. CDR3 length: 14 residues. CDR3 sequence: CASSPGGRTDTQYF. Written as DNA, the CDR3 is TGTGCCAGCAGCCCTGGTGGGAGGACAGATACGCAGTATTTT.